Listed here are 12 T cell receptor beta chains from one sample, sequenced in a study of monozygotic twins with inflammatory bowel disease. TCRdb reprocessed the 5' RACE reads and keeps a single row for each CDR3 protein, giving no DNA. The listing records roughly 100,000 distinct CDR3 sequences. The sequenced sample consisted of blood. Receptors were obtained from a human donor with ulcerative colitis or Crohn's disease, or a healthy co-twin of an affected twin (not recorded which).

The chain couples TRBV13 to TRBJ2-1; lacking DNA, the TRBD1 call made by TCRdb goes unchecked. The CDR3 consists of 15 residues. The V gene's germline CDR1 is PRHDT and CDR2 FYEKMQ (reference sequence). The CDR3 loop is CASSHPGRGRYEQFF.

V usage is TRBV12-3 or TRBV12-4 and J usage is TRBJ2-1. The CDR3 spans 15 residues. This CDR3 reads CASSLRQSSYNEQFF.

The rearrangement links TRBV19 to TRBJ2-5. Germline lookup yields CDR1 LNHDA and CDR2 SQIVND (reference sequence). The CDR3 extends over 15 amino acids. This chain's CDR3 is CASRFGFGIQETQYF. Using reference TRBV19 and TRBJ2-5 for the parts outside the CDR3, the full variable domain is DGGITQSPKYLFRKEGQNVTLSCEQNLNHDAMYWYRQDPGQGLRLIYYSQIVNDFQKGDIAEGYSVSREKKESFPLTVTSAQKNPTAFYLCASRFGFGIQETQYFGPGTRLLVL.

The J gene is TRBJ2-1, the V gene TRBV7-2; TCRdb reports TRBD1, a call that lacks DNA to check it against. From germline, CDR1 is SGHTA and CDR2 FQGNSA. This CDR3 is 15 amino acids long. The chain's CDR3 is CASSLVWGGLDEQFF.

The chain couples TRBV7-2 to TRBJ2-1; lacking DNA, the TRBD1 call made by TCRdb goes unchecked. Germline assignment: CDR1 SGHTA and CDR2 FQGNSA. The CDR3 has 15 residues. The CDR3 loop is CASSSKGTPYNEQFF.

This rearrangement joins TRBV7-2 to TRBJ2-5; there is no DNA to check the TCRdb D call of TRBD2. CDR1 and CDR2 (germline): SGHTA, FQGNSA. The CDR3 runs to 16 residues. The CDR3 region is CASSGWGRGGQETQYF. Together with reference TRBV7-2 and TRBJ2-5, the CDR3 gives the full variable domain: GAGVSQSPSNKVTEKGKDVELRCDPISGHTALYWYRQSLGQGLEFLIYFQGNSAPDKSGLPSDRFSAERTGGSVSTLTIQRTQQEDSAVYLCASSGWGRGGQETQYFGPGTRLLVL.

This chain uses TRBV5-1 with TRBJ2-2; TCRdb's D call, TRBD1, is unchecked because there is no DNA. There are 14 residues in the CDR3. CDR1 SGHRS and CDR2 YFSETQ come from the germline V gene. This chain's CDR3 is CASSQGDSTGELFF.

This chain connects TRBV7-3 to TRBJ2-3; absent DNA, TCRdb's TRBD1 call cannot be checked. Germline values: CDR1 SGHTA, CDR2 FQGTGA. The CDR3 length is 14 residues. The CDR3 sequence is CASSLDRGSDTQYF.

This CDR3 reads CASSFGQGGQPQHF. The chain carries TRBV7-2 and TRBJ1-5; TCRdb selects TRBD1, and the lack of DNA leaves this call unchecked. Germline CDR1 SGHTA, CDR2 FQGNSA. The CDR3 sequence is 14 residues long.

The chain couples TRBV12-3 or TRBV12-4 to TRBJ2-7. The length of the CDR3 is 14 residues. The CDR3: CASSLVRTRYEQYF.

The V and J genes are TRBV7-2 and TRBJ2-7; TCRdb's assignment of TRBD2 cannot be checked, as there is no DNA. The CDR3 covers 17 residues. CDR1 is SGHTA, CDR2 FQGNSA, per germline. The CDR3 loop is CASSLARGRTDYYEQYF. Full variable domain (outside the CDR3, taken from reference TRBV7-2 and TRBJ2-7): GAGVSQSPSNKVTEKGKDVELRCDPISGHTALYWYRQSLGQGLEFLIYFQGNSAPDKSGLPSDRFSAERTGGSVSTLTIQRTQQEDSAVYLCASSLARGRTDYYEQYFGPGTRLTVT.

The chain links TRBV29-1 to TRBJ1-2; TCRdb proposes TRBD1, but this gene call is untestable without DNA. The length of the CDR3 is 15 residues. CDR1 and CDR2 (germline): SQVTM, ANQGSEA. CDR3: CSVEDPADRHYGYTF.